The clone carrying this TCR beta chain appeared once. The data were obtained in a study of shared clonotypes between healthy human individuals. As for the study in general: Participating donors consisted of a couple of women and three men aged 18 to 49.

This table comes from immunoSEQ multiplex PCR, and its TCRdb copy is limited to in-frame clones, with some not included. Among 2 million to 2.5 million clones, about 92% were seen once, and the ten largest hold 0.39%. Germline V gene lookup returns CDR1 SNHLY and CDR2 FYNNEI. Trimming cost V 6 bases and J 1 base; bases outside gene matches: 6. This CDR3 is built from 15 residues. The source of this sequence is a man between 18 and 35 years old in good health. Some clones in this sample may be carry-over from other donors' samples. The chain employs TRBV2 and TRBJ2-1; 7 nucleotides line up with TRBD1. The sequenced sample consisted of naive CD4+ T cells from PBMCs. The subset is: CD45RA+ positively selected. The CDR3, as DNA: TGTGCCAGCAGCGTCGGACAGGCGTCCTACAATGAGCAGTTCTTC. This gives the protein CASSVGQASYNEQFF.